The 3 T cell receptor beta chains reported below all come from one sample, sequenced in a study of PD-1 blockade in classical Hodgkin lymphoma (dated by TCRdb to about 2020). The library was produced with the immunoSEQ multiplex PCR assay. The clones in this table, taken by TCRdb from immuneACCESS, are in-frame only. Not every clone is retained; where verified, under half of the shortfall comes from an unresolved V gene, and the cause of the rest is unknown. The sample records 34,000 or so clones, 81% of which are singletons. About 17% of the sample goes to the ten largest clones. What this sample's time point label stands for: cycle 4 day 1 (C4D1), after five to seven weeks of nivolumab. All trial patients had relapsed after autologous stem cell transplantation, with cohorts A, B and C differing in prior brentuximab vedotin exposure. This material consisted of peripheral blood mononuclear cells (PBMCs), taken before the fourth cycle of nivolumab. The source of these receptors is a human donor with classical Hodgkin lymphoma.

The chain couples TRBV4-2 to TRBJ1-1, with D tentatively TRBD1 (5 bases). Trimming pared 0 bases from V and 10 bases from J, leaving 18 bases between. Germline lookup yields CDR1 LGHNA and CDR2 YNFKEQ. This CDR3 spans 15 amino acids. Here the CDR3 DNA reads TGTGCCAGCAGCCAAGATGTCAGTCGAGCCGACAGAGCTTTCTTT. It translates to CASSQDVSRADRAFF.

The DNA for the CDR3 is TGTGCCAGCAGTGGGGGGGCTTCCCAGTCTTCTGATGGCTACACCTTC. Its protein product is CASSGGASQSSDGYTF. The chain carries TRBV2 and TRBJ1-2; D possibly corresponds to TRBD1 (6 bases). CDR1 SNHLY and CDR2 FYNNEI come from the germline V gene. There are 16 residues in the CDR3. Between the trimmed V and J ends, which lost 4 bases and 6 bases, there was a span of 21 bases.

The chain employs TRBV7-9 and TRBJ2-7, with D possibly TRBD1 on 6 matching bases. This CDR3 is built from 15 residues. Germline CDR1 reads SEHNR; CDR2 reads FQNEAQ (reference sequence). V was shortened by 4 bases and J by 3 bases, with 16 bases between the two germline ends. CDR3 in amino acids: CASSSDRESNYEQYF. In nucleotides, the CDR3 is TGTGCCAGCAGCTCGGACAGAGAAAGTAACTACGAGCAGTACTTC.